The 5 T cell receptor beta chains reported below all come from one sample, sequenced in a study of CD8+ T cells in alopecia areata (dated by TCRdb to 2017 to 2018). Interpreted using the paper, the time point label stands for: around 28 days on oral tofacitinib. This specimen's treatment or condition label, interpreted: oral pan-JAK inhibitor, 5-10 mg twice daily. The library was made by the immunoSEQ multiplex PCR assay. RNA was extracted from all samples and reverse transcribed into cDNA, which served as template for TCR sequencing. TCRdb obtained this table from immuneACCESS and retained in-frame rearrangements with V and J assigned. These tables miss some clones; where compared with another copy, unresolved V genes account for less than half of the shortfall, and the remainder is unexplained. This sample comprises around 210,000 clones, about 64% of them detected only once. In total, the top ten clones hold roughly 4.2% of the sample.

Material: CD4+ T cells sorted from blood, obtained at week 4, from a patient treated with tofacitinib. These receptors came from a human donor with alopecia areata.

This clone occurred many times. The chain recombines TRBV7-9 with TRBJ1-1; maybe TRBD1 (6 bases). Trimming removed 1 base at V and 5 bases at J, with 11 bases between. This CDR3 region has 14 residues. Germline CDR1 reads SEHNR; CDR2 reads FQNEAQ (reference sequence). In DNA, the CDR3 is TGTGCCAGCAGCTTAGGGACAGTCAAGACTGAAGCTTTCTTT. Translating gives CASSLGTVKTEAFF.

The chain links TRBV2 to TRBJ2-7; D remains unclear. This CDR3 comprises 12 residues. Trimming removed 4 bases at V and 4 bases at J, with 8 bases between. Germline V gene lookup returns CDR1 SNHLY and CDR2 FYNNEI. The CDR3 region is CASSVLRYEQYF. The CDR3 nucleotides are TGTGCCAGCAGTGTCTTACGTTACGAGCAGTACTTC.

The CDR3 region has the DNA TGTGCCAGCTCACCGACCCTAGCGGGGGGCTTCAATGAGCAGTTCTTC. Translation: CASSPTLAGGFNEQFF. This chain uses TRBV18 with TRBJ2-1, with TRBD2 identical over 11 bases. Germline CDR1 and CDR2: KGHSH and LQKENI. CDR3 length equals 16 residues. The V gene end was trimmed by 3 bases and the J gene end by 6 bases; junction bases not matched to a gene: 7.

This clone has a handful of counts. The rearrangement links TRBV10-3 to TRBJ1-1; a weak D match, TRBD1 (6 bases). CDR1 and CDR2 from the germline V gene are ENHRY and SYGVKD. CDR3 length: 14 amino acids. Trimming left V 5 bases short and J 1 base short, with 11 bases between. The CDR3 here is CAISPSDRNTEAFF. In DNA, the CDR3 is TGTGCCATCAGTCCCTCGGACAGGAACACTGAAGCTTTCTTT.

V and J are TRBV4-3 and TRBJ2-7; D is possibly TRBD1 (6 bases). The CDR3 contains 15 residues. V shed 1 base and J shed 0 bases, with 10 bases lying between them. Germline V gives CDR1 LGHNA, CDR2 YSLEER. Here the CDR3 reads CASSQGTDSSYEQYF. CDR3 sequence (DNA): TGCGCCAGCAGCCAAGGGACAGATAGCTCCTACGAGCAGTACTTC.